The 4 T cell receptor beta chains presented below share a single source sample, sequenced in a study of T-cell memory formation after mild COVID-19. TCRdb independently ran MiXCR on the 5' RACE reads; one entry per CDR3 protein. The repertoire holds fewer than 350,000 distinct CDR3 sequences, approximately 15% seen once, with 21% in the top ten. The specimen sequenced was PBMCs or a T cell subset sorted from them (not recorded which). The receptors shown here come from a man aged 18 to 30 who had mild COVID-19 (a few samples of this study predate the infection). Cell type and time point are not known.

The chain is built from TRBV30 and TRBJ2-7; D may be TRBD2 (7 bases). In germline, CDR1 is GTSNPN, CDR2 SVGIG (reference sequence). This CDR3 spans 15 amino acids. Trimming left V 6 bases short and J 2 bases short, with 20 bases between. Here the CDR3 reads CACPRAGQVTYEQYF. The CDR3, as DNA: TGTGCCTGCCCTAGAGCGGGACAAGTTACCTACGAGCAGTACTTC.

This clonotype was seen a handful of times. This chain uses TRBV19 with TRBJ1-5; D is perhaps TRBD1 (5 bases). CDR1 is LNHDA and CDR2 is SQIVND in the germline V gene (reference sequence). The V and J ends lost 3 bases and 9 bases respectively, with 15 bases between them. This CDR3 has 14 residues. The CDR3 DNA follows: TGTGCCAGTAGTATGGGGGACGGTAGTTTGCCCCAGCATTTT. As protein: CASSMGDGSLPQHF.

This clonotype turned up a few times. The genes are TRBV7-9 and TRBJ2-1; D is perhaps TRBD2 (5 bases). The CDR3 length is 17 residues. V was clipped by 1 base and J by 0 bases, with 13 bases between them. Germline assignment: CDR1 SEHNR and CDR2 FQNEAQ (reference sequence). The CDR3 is CASSLEVRGSSYNEQFF. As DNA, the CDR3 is TGTGCCAGCAGCTTAGAGGTACGGGGAAGCTCCTACAATGAGCAGTTCTTC. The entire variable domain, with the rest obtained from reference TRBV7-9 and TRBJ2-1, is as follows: DTGVSQNPRHKITKRGQNVTFRCDPISEHNRLYWYRQTLGQGPEFLTYFQNEAQLEKSRLLSDRFSAERPKGSFSTLEIQRTEQGDSAMYLCASSLEVRGSSYNEQFFGPGTRLTVL.

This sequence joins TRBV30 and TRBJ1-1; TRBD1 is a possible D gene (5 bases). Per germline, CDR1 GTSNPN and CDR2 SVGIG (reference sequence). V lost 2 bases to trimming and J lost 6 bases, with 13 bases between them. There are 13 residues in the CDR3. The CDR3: CAWSKKGGAEAFF. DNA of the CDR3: TGTGCCTGGAGTAAAAAGGGAGGGGCTGAAGCTTTCTTT.